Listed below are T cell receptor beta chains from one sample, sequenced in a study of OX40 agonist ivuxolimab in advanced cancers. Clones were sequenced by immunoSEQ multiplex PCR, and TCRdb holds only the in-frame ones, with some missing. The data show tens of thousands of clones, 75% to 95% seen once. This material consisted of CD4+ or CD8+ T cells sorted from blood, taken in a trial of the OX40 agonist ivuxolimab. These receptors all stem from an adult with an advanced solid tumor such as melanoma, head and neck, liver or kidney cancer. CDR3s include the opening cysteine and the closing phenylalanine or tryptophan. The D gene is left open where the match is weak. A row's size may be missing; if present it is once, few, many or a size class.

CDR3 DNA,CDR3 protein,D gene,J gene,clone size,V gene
TGCAGCGCACTACAGGGGGGAATGCCATACGAGCAGTACTTC,CSALQGGMPYEQYF,TRBD1,TRBJ2-7,-,TRBV29-1
TGTGCCAGCAGCCAAGACAGGAGAGTCACTGAAGCTTTCTTT,CASSQDRRVTEAFF,-,TRBJ1-1,-,TRBV5-4
TGTGCCAGCAGCTTAACCCCCCTACAGGGGGCGGGGGGTACGCAGTATTTT,CASSLTPLQGAGGTQYF,-,TRBJ2-3,-,TRBV7-3
TGTGCCAGTAGTCCCAGGACAGGGCAGAATGAAAAACTGTTTTTT,CASSPRTGQNEKLFF,TRBD1,TRBJ1-4,-,TRBV19
TGTGCCAGCAGAACAGGGGAGGGTACGACTGAAGCTTTCTTT,CASRTGEGTTEAFF,TRBD1,TRBJ1-1,-,TRBV6-5
TGCGCCAGCAGCACTACTAGGGGAGCCGGGGAGCTGTTTTTT,CASSTTRGAGELFF,-,TRBJ2-2,-,TRBV5-1
TGTGCCAGCAGCCGAGCGGGAGGGATCACAGATACGCAGTATTTT,CASSRAGGITDTQYF,TRBD2,TRBJ2-3,-,TRBV27
TGTGCCAGCAGTTTATCGATTGGGGGGGTTGGTGTTGCTTTCTTT,CASSLSIGGVGVAFF,-,TRBJ1-1,-,TRBV27
TGTGCCAGCCGAAGACAGAACTCTGGGGCCAACGTCCTGACTTTC,CASRRQNSGANVLTF,-,TRBJ2-6,once,TRBV2
TGTGCCAGCAGTATAAGGACAGGGGGCTTGGGACTAGCGGGGGTATCGCAGTTCTTC,CASSIRTGGLGLAGVSQFF,TRBD2,TRBJ2-1,-,TRBV27
TGTGCCAGTAGTATCTTGACTAGCGGAAAGAGCACCGGGGAGCTGTTTTTT,CASSILTSGKSTGELFF,TRBD2,TRBJ2-2,-,TRBV19
TGTGCCAGCTCACCCATCGACTTGGGGGGAGGCTATGGCTACACCTTC,CASSPIDLGGGYGYTF,-,TRBJ1-2,few,TRBV18
TGCGCCAGCAGCTTGGACGCGACCGGGGCGCGCAATGAGCAGTTCTTC,CASSLDATGARNEQFF,-,TRBJ2-1,-,TRBV5-1
TGTGCCAGCAGCGTTCACAGGGGCGGGCTAGCGGCCCCCAAGTTCTTC,CASSVHRGGLAAPKFF,-,TRBJ2-1,-,TRBV14
TGTGCCAGCAGTGAGCTCAGGGGGTTTCAGCCCCAGCATTTT,CASSELRGFQPQHF,TRBD1,TRBJ1-5,-,TRBV6-1
TGTGCCAGCAGCAGAGAGGGAAGATATGGCTACACCTTC,CASSREGRYGYTF,-,TRBJ1-2,-,TRBV7-9
TGTGCCTGGAGCCCGGAGGAAGATTCACCCCTCCACTTT,CAWSPEEDSPLHF,-,TRBJ1-6,-,TRBV30
TGTGCCAGCAGCCAAGAGGGAGATACGCAGTATTTT,CASSQEGDTQYF,-,TRBJ2-3,-,TRBV4-2
TGTGCCAGCAGATTCCACTCCTCGAGCTCCTACGAGCAGTACTTC,CASRFHSSSSYEQYF,-,TRBJ2-7,-,TRBV28
TGCAGCGGGGGGTCGGGCTGGGAGACCCAGTACTTC,CSGGSGWETQYF,-,TRBJ2-5,once,TRBV29-1
TGTGCCGGGGGCTCTGGGGCCAACGTCCTGACTTTC,CAGGSGANVLTF,-,TRBJ2-6,-,TRBV6-1
TGTGCCAGCAGCTTAGAGGGGGGTACCGGGGAGCTGTTTTTT,CASSLEGGTGELFF,-,TRBJ2-2,-,TRBV11-3
TGTGCCACCAGCAGAGGGACGTTTGGGGACACCGGGGAGCTGTTTTTT,CATSRGTFGDTGELFF,-,TRBJ2-2,-,TRBV15
TGTGCCAGCAACAAGGGAGGGACTAGCGGGGGGGCCAACAATGAGCAGTTCTTC,CASNKGGTSGGANNEQFF,TRBD2,TRBJ2-1,-,TRBV11-3
TGTGCCAGCTACGGGACGGCACAAGAGACCCAGTACTTC,CASYGTAQETQYF,-,TRBJ2-5,-,TRBV28
TGTGCCAGTAGTGTAACAGGATCTCTAGCCAAAAACATTCAGTACTTC,CASSVTGSLAKNIQYF,-,TRBJ2-4,-,TRBV19
TGCGCCAGCAGCCCAGGGGACAGGGATCAAGAGACCCAGTACTTC,CASSPGDRDQETQYF,TRBD1,TRBJ2-5,-,TRBV5-1
TGCGCCAGCAGCCAAGGCGCGGGGAACATTCAGTACTTC,CASSQGAGNIQYF,-,TRBJ2-4,-,TRBV4-3
TGTGCCAGCTCCCCCGGGGGGGGAAGCACAGATACGCAGTATTTT,CASSPGGGSTDTQYF,TRBD2,TRBJ2-3,-,TRBV7-9